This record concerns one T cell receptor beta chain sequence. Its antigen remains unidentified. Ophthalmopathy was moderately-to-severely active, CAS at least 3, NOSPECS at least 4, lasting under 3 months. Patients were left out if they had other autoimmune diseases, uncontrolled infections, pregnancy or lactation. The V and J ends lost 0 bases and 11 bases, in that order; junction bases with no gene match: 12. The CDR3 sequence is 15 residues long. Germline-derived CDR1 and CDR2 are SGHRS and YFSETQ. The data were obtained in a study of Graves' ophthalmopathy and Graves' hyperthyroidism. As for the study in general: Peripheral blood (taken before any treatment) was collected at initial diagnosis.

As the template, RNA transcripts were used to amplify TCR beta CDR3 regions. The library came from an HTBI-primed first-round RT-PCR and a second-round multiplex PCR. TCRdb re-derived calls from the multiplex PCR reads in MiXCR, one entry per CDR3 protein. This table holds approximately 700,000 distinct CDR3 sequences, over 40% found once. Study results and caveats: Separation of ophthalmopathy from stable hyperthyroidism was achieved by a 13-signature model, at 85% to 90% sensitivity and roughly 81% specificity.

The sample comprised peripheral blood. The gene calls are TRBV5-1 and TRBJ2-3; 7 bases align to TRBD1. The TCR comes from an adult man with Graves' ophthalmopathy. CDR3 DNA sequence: TGCGCCAGCAGCTTGGGAGATACAGGGGCATCGGGGCAGTATTTT. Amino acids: CASSLGDTGASGQYF.